One sample yielded the 27 T cell receptor beta chains listed below, sequenced in a study of regulatory T cells in long-lasting Graves disease. Through Arm-PCR of CDR3 regions and iRepertoire HTBI primers, TCR beta libraries were built. TCRdb re-analysed the multiplex PCR reads in MiXCR, keeping a single row per CDR3 protein. The sample contains 450,000 to 650,000 distinct CDR3 sequences, around 16% of which appear only once. Time point indicated: newly diagnosed GD, antithyroid drugs for less than 3 months. Preparation of the TCR library used RNA extracted from PBMCs. This same sample was also part of a study on T cells in Graves' hyperthyroidism and ophthalmopathy.

The specimen comprised peripheral blood mononuclear cells (PBMCs), sampled at new diagnosis, from a patient treated with antithyroid drugs. All receptors derive from a woman aged 40-65 years with Graves disease.

Only a few counts were recorded for this clonotype. This sequence joins TRBV25-1 and TRBJ1-4; no firm D call. Trimming cost V 1 base and J 4 bases, with 10 bases left between them. Germline CDR1 is MGHDK and CDR2 is SYGVNS. The CDR3 contains 15 residues. The CDR3: CASSESGIYNEKLFF. The CDR3 region has the DNA TGTGCCAGCAGTGAATCTGGGATTTATAATGAAAAACTGTTTTTT.

Of note for this clonotype: One base away lies a much larger clone, so this may be a sequencing read error. Because it lacks the conserved phenylalanine or tryptophan at the end, this CDR3 is likely a read error. No DNA is shown, since the ends of the CDR3 on it are uncertain; the CDR3 is the one TCRdb lists. CDR3 sequence: CASSLAEEQTKQYL. The chain recombines TRBV12-3 or TRBV12-4 with TRBJ2-1. The CDR3 totals 14 residues, both ends included.

This clonotype came up a few times. A read error may explain this, as a much larger clone is one base away. The chain recombines TRBV2 with TRBJ1-2, with D possibly matching TRBD1 (6 bases). The germline V gene encodes CDR1 SNHLY and CDR2 FYNNEI. This CDR3 is built from 13 residues. V was cut by 2 bases and J by 4 bases, with 8 bases left in between. CDR3 sequence: CASSESGAYGYTF. CDR3 bases: TGTGCCAGCAGTGAATCGGGGGCCTATGGCTACACCTTC.

This clonotype appeared a few times. The V call is TRBV4-1, the J call TRBJ2-1, with 12 bases aligning to TRBD2. V lost 0 bases, J lost 7 bases, and 7 bases stayed unmatched. CDR1 and CDR2 from the germline V gene are MGHRA and YSYEKL. This CDR3 spans 17 amino acids. The CDR3 reads CASSQDFLAGGRNEQFF. Here the CDR3 DNA reads TGCGCCAGCAGCCAAGATTTCCTAGCGGGGGGGCGTAATGAGCAGTTCTTC.

A few counts support this clonotype. The CDR3 loop reads CASSLRERGTYEQYF. The CDR3 DNA sequence: TGTGCCAGCAGCTTGAGGGAGCGGGGGACCTACGAGCAGTACTTC. J is TRBJ2-7 and V is TRBV11-3; 8 bases align to TRBD2. The CDR3 is made up of 15 amino acids. Per the germline V gene, CDR1 is SGHNT and CDR2 is YENEEA. V shed 3 bases, J shed 2 bases, and the junction held 6 bases outside the gene matches.

The chain combines TRBV4-2 with TRBJ2-7, with TRBD2 identical over 9 bases. The CDR3 contains 14 residues. V lost 0 bases to trimming and J lost 3 bases; unmatched junction nucleotides: 0. Germline V gene data show CDR1 as LGHNA and CDR2 as YNFKEQ. The CDR3 DNA follows: TGTGCCAGCAGCCAAGAGACTAGCGGCTACGAGCAGTACTTC. It translates to CASSQETSGYEQYF.

This clonotype was counted at least ten times. The V and J genes are TRBV20-1 and TRBJ1-1; D is ambiguous. The CDR3 is made up of 13 amino acids. CDR1 is DFQATT, CDR2 SNEGSKA, per germline (reference sequence). V was trimmed by 3 bases and J by 1 base, leaving 9 bases between them. In DNA form, the CDR3 reads TGCAGTGCTAGTTCAGGTCAGAACACTGAAGCTTTCTTT. Translating gives CSASSGQNTEAFF.

The gene calls are TRBV5-5 and TRBJ1-1; D is ambiguous. The CDR3 runs to 17 residues. Germline CDR1 is SGHKS and CDR2 is YYEKEE (reference sequence). Trimming removed 0 bases from V and 0 bases from J, with 15 bases in between. CDR3 sequence: CASSLDLWQSMNTEAFF. CDR3 sequence (DNA): TGTGCCAGCAGCTTGGACCTTTGGCAGTCCATGAACACTGAAGCTTTCTTT.

This clonotype was seen more than once but under ten times. The junction departs from germline at one end; a sequencing error may be responsible. The chain links TRBV10-1 to TRBJ2-1; no firm D call. The length of the CDR3 is 15 residues. Germline V gene data show CDR1 as WNHNN and CDR2 as SYGVQD (reference sequence). The CDR3 here is CGSSKDGSSYNEQFF. CDR3 bases: TGCGGCAGCAGCAAAGACGGTAGCTCCTACAATGAGCAGTTCTTC.

This clonotype has a count of ten or more. CDR3 DNA sequence: TGTGCCAGCAACAGGGGGGTCGGCACTGAAGCTTTCTTT. It yields the protein CASNRGVGTEAFF. This chain uses TRBV2 with TRBJ1-1; 8 nucleotides align to TRBD1. The V gene's germline CDR1 is SNHLY and CDR2 FYNNEI. V shed 7 bases and J 4 bases; nucleotides not matched to a gene: 5. The length of the CDR3 is 13 residues.

This clonotype was picked up many times. This chain connects TRBV3-1 to TRBJ2-5; 7 nucleotides match TRBD2. Germline V gene lookup returns CDR1 LGHDT and CDR2 YNNKEL (reference sequence). The CDR3 is 15 amino acids. The J segment lost 2 bases and the V segment lost 7 bases, leaving 10 bases of the junction unmatched. DNA for the CDR3: TGTGCCAGCAAATTAGAGCGGGGAGGACAAGAGACCCAGTACTTC. It codes for CASKLERGGQETQYF.

This clonotype occurred many times. The CDR3 bases are TGTGCCAGCAGCCAAGGGCTGGACAGGGGCCCTCAAGGCTACACCTTC. Translation: CASSQGLDRGPQGYTF. The rearrangement uses TRBV3-1 and TRBJ1-2, with 9 bases matching TRBD1. V lost 1 base to trimming and J lost 8 bases; unmatched junction nucleotides: 11. Per the germline V gene, CDR1 is LGHDT and CDR2 is YNNKEL (reference sequence). The CDR3 runs to 16 residues.

As for this clonotype: A much more abundant neighbour one base away suggests this may be a read error. CDR3 residues: CASSGWAGPRETQYF. The CDR3 nucleotides are TGTGCCAGCAGTGGCTGGGCAGGCCCCCGGGAGACCCAGTACTTC. J is TRBJ2-5 and V is TRBV28; no firm D call. Per the germline V gene, CDR1 is MDHEN and CDR2 is SYDVKM. This CDR3 comprises 15 residues. V was shortened by 5 bases and J by 5 bases, with 18 bases between the two germline ends. Looking up the rest from reference TRBV28 and TRBJ2-5 gives the full variable domain: DVKVTQSSRYLVKRTGEKVFLECVQDMDHENMFWYRQDPGLGLRLIYFSYDVKMKEKGDIPEGYSVSREKKERFSLILESASTNQTSMYLCASSGWAGPRETQYFGPGTRLLVL.

This clonotype was recorded at least ten times. The genes are TRBV20-1 and TRBJ1-1, with unresolved D. This CDR3 is built from 12 residues. V lost 5 bases, J lost 4 bases, and 11 bases lay in between. Germline V gene sequence: CDR1 DFQATT, CDR2 SNEGSKA (reference sequence). The DNA for the CDR3 is TGCAGTGCTCTTGGGCCGGGCACTGAAGCTTTCTTT. Protein product: CSALGPGTEAFF.

This clonotype was counted many times. The gene calls are TRBV6-5 and TRBJ2-1; possibly TRBD2 for D (5 bases). The CDR3 totals 16 residues. In germline, CDR1 is MNHEY, CDR2 SVGAGI. Trimming removed 1 base at V and 0 bases at J, with 10 bases between. CDR3 sequence (DNA): TGTGCCAGCAGTTACTGGACTTCGAGCTCCTACAATGAGCAGTTCTTC. Its protein is CASSYWTSSSYNEQFF.

This clonotype showed up just a few times. The rearrangement uses TRBV24-1 and TRBJ2-3; D remains unclear. The CDR3 loop spans 14 amino acids. Germline CDR1 reads KGHDR; CDR2 reads SFDVKD. Trimming removed 5 bases at V and 2 bases at J, with 10 bases between. CDR3: CATSGYTYTDTQYF. CDR3 bases: TGTGCCACCAGTGGGTACACCTACACAGATACGCAGTATTTT.

This chain joins TRBV5-1 and TRBJ2-5; 7 bases line up with TRBD1. The trim removed 6 bases at V and 3 bases at J, leaving 5 bases unmatched. Germline V gene data show CDR1 as SGHRS and CDR2 as YFSETQ. This CDR3 is built from 13 residues. CDR3 DNA: TGCGCCAGCAACCAGGACAGGAAAGAGACCCAGTACTTC. Translated, it gives CASNQDRKETQYF.

This clonotype was seen repeatedly, ten times or more. The V call is TRBV20-1, the J call TRBJ1-5, with D unclear. Trimming stripped 0 bases from V and 3 bases from J, with 15 bases between. The CDR3 runs 16 residues. Per the germline V gene, CDR1 is DFQATT and CDR2 is SNEGSKA (reference sequence). The CDR3 DNA reads TGCAGTGCTAGAGATCCCTCGGCGGGAGACAATCAGCCCCAGCATTTT. This sequence encodes CSARDPSAGDNQPQHF.

This clonotype was counted ten times or more. The genes are TRBV6-5 and TRBJ2-7; D uncertain. V lost 2 bases to trimming and J lost 2 bases, with 13 bases between them. CDR1 and CDR2 (germline): MNHEY, SVGAGI. There are 15 residues in the CDR3. The CDR3 region has the DNA TGTGCCAGCAGTTACACGCCCGCTGGTACCTACGAGCAGTACTTC. Protein: CASSYTPAGTYEQYF.

This clonotype appeared many times. CDR3 sequence (DNA): TGTGCCAGCAGTGAAGACGGAGCGGGGAAAAGCGGTACGCAGTATTTT. Amino acids: CASSEDGAGKSGTQYF. This rearrangement joins TRBV6-2 or TRBV6-3 to TRBJ2-3; 7 bases are shared with TRBD2. This CDR3 contains 16 residues. Germline CDR1 is MNHEY and CDR2 is SVGEGT. Unmatched junction bases numbered 16, after V lost 5 bases and J lost 8 bases.

Of note for this clonotype: A much bigger clone sits one base away, suggesting this may be a read error. This chain links TRBV12-3 or TRBV12-4 with TRBJ2-3; TRBD1 agrees at 10 bases. This CDR3 region has 16 residues. The CDR3 protein is CAGSTTADRGLDTQYF. Here the CDR3 DNA reads TGTGCCGGCAGTACAACGGCCGACAGGGGGCTCGATACGCAGTATTTT.

In this sample, this clonotype turned up a few times. The rearrangement uses TRBV5-1 and TRBJ2-2; a possible D gene is TRBD1 (5 bases). Trimming took 4 bases from V and 4 from J, leaving 14 bases between them. Germline V gives CDR1 SGHRS, CDR2 YFSETQ. The CDR3 runs 15 residues. The CDR3 region has the DNA TGCGCCAGCAGCCAAAGCCAGGGTGGCACCGGGGAGCTGTTTTTT. Encoded protein: CASSQSQGGTGELFF.

In its sample, this clonotype was seen many times. This chain joins TRBV12-5 and TRBJ1-3; no clear D. V was cut by 0 bases and J by 0 bases, with 12 bases left in between. The germline V gene has CDR1 LGHNT and CDR2 FRNRAP. The CDR3 loop spans 17 amino acids. The CDR3 DNA is TGTGCTAGTGGTTTGGTACTCGCAGACTTCTCTGGAAACACCATATATTTT. Encoded protein: CASGLVLADFSGNTIYF.

This clonotype was counted ten times or more. The gene calls are TRBV20-1 and TRBJ2-4; maybe TRBD2 (6 bases). Per the germline V gene, CDR1 is DFQATT and CDR2 is SNEGSKA (reference sequence). This CDR3 has 14 amino acids. Trimming cost V 6 bases and J 0 bases, with 12 bases left between them. The CDR3 sequence: CSAWGEVAKNIQYF. CDR3 DNA sequence: TGCAGTGCCTGGGGGGAGGTAGCCAAAAACATTCAGTACTTC.

This sequence joins TRBV20-1 and TRBJ1-1; no clear D. Germline V lookup: CDR1 DFQATT, CDR2 SNEGSKA (reference sequence). CDR3 length equals 14 residues. Trimming left V 6 bases short and J 1 base short, with 15 bases between. The CDR3 sequence is CSAKKEGPNTEAFF. The DNA of the CDR3 is TGCAGTGCAAAGAAGGAGGGTCCGAACACTGAAGCTTTCTTT.

This chain joins TRBV2 and TRBJ2-6; D call uncertain. V lost 11 bases to trimming and J lost 0 bases, with 8 bases between them. The CDR3 is made up of 13 amino acids. Germline V lookup: CDR1 SNHLY, CDR2 FYNNEI. The chain's CDR3 is CAVIPSGANVLTF. The CDR3 coding sequence is TGTGCCGTAATACCCTCTGGGGCCAACGTCCTGACTTTC.

This clonotype turned up a few times. The V call is TRBV5-4, the J call TRBJ1-2, with unresolved D. This CDR3 comprises 15 residues. Germline loops: CDR1 SGHNT, CDR2 YYREEE (reference sequence). Trimming pared 1 base from V and 1 base from J, leaving 11 bases between. The CDR3 is CASSLFGGINYGYTF. In nucleotides, the CDR3 is TGTGCCAGCAGCTTGTTCGGAGGAATTAACTATGGCTACACCTTC. The complete variable domain, with remaining parts taken from reference TRBV5-4 and TRBJ1-2, reads ETGVTQSPTHLIKTRGQQVTLRCSSQSGHNTVSWYQQALGQGPQFIFQYYREEENGRGNFPPRFSGLQFPNYSSELNVNALELDDSALYLCASSLFGGINYGYTFGSGTRLTVV.